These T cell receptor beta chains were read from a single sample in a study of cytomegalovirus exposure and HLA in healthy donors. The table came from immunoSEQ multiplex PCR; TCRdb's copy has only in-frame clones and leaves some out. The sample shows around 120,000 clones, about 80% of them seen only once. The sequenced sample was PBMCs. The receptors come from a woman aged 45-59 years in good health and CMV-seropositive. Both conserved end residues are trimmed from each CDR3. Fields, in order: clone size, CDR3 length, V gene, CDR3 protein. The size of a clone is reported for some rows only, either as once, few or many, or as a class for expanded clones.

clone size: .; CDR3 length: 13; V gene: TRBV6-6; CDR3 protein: ASRHIWELGEKLF
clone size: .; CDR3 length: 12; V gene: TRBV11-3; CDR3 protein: ASSSTSGRVCEY
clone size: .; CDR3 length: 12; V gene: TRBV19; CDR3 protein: ASSPQGPNEKLF
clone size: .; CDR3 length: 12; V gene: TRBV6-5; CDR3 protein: ASKVASNLDTQY
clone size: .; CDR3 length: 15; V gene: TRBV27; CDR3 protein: ASSPGQVLSSSYEQY
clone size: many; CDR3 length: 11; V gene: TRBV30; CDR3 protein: AWSGGQGEKLF
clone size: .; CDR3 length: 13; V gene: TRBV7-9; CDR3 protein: ASSLDLAGAPEQF
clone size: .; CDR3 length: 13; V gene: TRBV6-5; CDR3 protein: ASSLGAMGIYEQY
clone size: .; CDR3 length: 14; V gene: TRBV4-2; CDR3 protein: ASSKSTSGRANEQF
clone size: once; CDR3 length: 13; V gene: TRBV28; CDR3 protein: ASNTGTGGSYEQY
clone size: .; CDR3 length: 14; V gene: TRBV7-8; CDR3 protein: ASSLGSGVNNQPQH
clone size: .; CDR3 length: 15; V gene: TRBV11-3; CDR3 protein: ASSPSRAGPGTGELF
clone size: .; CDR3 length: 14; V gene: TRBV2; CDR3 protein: ASSVGGGARGYEQY
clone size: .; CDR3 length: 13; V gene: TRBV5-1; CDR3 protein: ASSLVLAGGYEQY
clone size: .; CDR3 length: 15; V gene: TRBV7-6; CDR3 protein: ASSLVPTSGGYNEQF
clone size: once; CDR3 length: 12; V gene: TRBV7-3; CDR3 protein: ASSLSASSETQY
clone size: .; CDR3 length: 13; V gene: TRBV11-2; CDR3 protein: ASSTRTGGRSPLH
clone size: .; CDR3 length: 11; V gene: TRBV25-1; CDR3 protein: ASSAPANYGYT
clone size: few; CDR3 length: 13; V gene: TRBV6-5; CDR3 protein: ASRPGGSSGNTIY
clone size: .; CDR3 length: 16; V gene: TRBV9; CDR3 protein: ASSYDRESRYGANVLT
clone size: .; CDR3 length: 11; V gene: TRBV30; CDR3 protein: AWSEGGNQPQH
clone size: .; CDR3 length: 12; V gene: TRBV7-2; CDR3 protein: ASSFAGTNNEQY
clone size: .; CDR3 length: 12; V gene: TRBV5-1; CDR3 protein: ASSFWTGSYEQY
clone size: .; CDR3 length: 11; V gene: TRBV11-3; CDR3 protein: ASSSQMNTEAF
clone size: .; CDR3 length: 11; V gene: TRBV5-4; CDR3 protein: ASSIHRGETQY
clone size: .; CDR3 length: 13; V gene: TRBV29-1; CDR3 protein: SITGTGVFNEKLF
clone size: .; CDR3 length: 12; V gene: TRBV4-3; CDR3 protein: ASSRGGVTDTQY
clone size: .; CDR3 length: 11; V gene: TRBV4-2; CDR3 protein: ATAELANNEQF
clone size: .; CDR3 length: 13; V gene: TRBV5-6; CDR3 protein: ASSYTGGGTDTQY
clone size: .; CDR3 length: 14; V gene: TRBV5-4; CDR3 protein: ASTGTGGSGANVLT
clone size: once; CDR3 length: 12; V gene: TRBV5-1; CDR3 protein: ASSPGQGNSPLH
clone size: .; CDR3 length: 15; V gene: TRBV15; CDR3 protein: ATSGYQGATNTGELF
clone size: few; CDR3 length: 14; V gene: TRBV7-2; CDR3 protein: ASSLGLALSLETQY
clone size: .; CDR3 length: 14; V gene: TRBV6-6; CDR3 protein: ASTTPSGASTDTQY
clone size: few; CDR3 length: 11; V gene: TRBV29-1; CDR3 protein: SVGTGSGNTIY